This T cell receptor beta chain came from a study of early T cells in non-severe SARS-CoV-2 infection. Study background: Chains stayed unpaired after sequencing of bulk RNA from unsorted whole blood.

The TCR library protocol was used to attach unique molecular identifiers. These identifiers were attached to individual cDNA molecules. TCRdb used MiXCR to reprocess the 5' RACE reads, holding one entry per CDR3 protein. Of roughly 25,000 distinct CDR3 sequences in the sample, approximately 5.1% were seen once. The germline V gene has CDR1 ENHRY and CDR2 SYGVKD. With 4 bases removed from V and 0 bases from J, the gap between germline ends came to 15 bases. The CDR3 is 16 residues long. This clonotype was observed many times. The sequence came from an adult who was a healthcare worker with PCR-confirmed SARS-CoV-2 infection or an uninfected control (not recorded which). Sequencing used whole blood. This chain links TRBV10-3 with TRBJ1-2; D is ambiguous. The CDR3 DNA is TGTGCCATCAGTGGATTACGGGCGAACTCTAACTATGGCTACACCTTC. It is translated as CAISGLRANSNYGYTF.